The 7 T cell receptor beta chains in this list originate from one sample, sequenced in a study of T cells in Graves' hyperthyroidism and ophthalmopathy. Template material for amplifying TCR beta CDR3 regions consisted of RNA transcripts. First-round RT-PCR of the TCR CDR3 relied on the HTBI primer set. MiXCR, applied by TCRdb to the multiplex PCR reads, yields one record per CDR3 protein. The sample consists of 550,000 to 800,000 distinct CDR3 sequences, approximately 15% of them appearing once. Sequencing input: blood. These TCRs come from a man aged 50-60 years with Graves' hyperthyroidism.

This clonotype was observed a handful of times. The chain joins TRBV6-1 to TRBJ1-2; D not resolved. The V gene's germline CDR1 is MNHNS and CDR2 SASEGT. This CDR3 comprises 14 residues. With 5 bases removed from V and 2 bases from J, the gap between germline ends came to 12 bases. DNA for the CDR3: TGTGCCAGCAGTTCGCAAGACTGGAACTATGGCTACACCTTC. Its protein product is CASSSQDWNYGYTF.

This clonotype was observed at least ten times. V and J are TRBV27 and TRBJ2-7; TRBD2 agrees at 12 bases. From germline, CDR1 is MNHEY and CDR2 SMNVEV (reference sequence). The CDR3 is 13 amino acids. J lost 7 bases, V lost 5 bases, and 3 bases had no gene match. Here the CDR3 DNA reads TGTGCCAGCAGTCAGACTAGCGGGAGAGAGCAGTACTTC. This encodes CASSQTSGREQYF.

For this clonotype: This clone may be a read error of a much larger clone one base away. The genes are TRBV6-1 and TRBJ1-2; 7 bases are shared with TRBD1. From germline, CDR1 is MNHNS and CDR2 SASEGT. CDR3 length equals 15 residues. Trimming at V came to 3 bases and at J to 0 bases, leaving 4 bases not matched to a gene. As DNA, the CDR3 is TGTGCCAGCAGTGAGTCAGGGGGGCCTAACTATGGCTACACCTTC. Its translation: CASSESGGPNYGYTF.

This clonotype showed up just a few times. The CDR3 DNA sequence: TGCAGCGTTGAAGAAAGCCTTGACCGTAACAATGAGCAGTTCTTC. Protein product: CSVEESLDRNNEQFF. The genes are TRBV29-1 and TRBJ2-1; no clear D gene. V shed 0 bases and J shed 5 bases, with 14 bases lying between them. CDR1 SQVTM and CDR2 ANQGSEA come from the germline V gene. The length of the CDR3 is 15 residues.

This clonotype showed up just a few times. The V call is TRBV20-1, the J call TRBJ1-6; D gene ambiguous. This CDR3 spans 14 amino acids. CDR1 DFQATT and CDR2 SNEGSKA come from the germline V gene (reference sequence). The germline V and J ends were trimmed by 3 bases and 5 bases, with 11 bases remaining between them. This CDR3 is CSASDDTNNSPLHF. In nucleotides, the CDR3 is TGCAGTGCTAGCGACGACACCAATAATTCACCCCTCCACTTT.

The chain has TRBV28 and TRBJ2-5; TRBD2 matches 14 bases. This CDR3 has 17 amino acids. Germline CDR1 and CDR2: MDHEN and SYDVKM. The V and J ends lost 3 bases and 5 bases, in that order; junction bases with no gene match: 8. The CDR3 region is CASSFFGTSGSWETQYF. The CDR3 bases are TGTGCCAGCAGTTTTTTCGGGACTAGCGGGAGTTGGGAGACCCAGTACTTC.

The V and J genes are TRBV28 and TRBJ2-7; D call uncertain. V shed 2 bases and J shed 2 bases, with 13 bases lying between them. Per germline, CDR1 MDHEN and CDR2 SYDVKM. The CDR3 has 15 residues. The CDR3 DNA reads TGTGCCAGCAGTTTAACGACACCCGCTGCCTACGAGCAGTACTTC. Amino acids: CASSLTTPAAYEQYF.